The sequence of this T cell receptor beta chain was determined in a study of blood T cell repertoires in COVID-19. In the study overall: PBMCs, B-cell-depleted T cells, or T cells were the source of the cDNA or gDNA that made up the material.

The CDR3 runs to 16 residues. The V and J ends lost 8 bases and 8 bases respectively, with 27 bases between them. The germline gives CDR1 MGHDK, CDR2 SYGVNS. Sequencing was performed with immunoSEQ multiplex PCR; in TCRdb, only in-frame clones are kept and a portion is missing. Of some 130,000 clones detected, about 86% appear once; the ten largest clones hold roughly 2.2%. Residents of 20 to 25 US areas, aged 18 to 89 years, made up the participants. Sequencing was carried out using PBMCs or T cells enriched from blood (not recorded which). V gene TRBV25-1 combines with J gene TRBJ1-2, with a tentative D call TRBD1 (6 bases). The source of this sequence is a woman between 50 and 59 years old who had recovered from COVID-19. The CDR3 protein is CASHHARGAGFGGYTF. For the CDR3, the DNA is TGTGCCAGCCATCACGCTCGGGGGGCAGGGTTTGGCGGCTACACCTTC.